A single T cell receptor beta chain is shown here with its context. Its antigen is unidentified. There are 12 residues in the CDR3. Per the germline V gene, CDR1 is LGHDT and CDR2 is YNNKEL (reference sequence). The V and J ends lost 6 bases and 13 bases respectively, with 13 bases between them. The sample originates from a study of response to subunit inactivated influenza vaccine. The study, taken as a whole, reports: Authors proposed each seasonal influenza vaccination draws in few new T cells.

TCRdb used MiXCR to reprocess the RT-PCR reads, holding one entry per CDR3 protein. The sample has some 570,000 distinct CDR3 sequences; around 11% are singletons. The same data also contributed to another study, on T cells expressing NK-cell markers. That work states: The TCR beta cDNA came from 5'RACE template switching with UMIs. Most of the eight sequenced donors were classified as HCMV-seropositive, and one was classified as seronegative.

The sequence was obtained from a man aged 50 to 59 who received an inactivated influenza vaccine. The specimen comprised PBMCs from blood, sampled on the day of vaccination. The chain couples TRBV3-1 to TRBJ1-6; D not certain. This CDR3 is CASSKVGFPLHF. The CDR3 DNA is TGTGCCAGCAGTAAAGTTGGTTTTCCCCTCCACTTT.